Following are 21 T cell receptor beta chains from one sample sequenced in a study of ipilimumab plus nivolumab after autologous stem cell transplantation. The assay was immunoSEQ multiplex PCR, and TCRdb's table has in-frame clones only and misses some. The table includes 15,000 to 20,000 clones, roughly four fifths detected once. This material consisted of PBMCs, taken in a trial of ipilimumab plus nivolumab as post-transplant consolidation. The receptors were sampled from a male donor with diffuse large B-cell lymphoma.

V usage is TRBV4-2 and J usage is TRBJ2-7, with 7 bases that match TRBD1. The CDR3 runs to 15 residues. From germline, CDR1 is LGHNA and CDR2 YNFKEQ. Germline trimming cut 1 base from V and 3 bases from J; bases unmatched to any gene: 6. CDR3 coding DNA: TGTGCCAGCAGCCAAGGCCCCGGGACAGTCTACGAGCAGTACTTC. Translating gives CASSQGPGTVYEQYF.

The CDR3 sequence: CASSTDLPDTQYF. In nucleotides, the CDR3 is TGTGCCAGCAGCACCGACCTGCCAGATACGCAGTATTTT. The rearrangement links TRBV5-5 to TRBJ2-3; D not resolved. Germline V gene lookup returns CDR1 SGHKS and CDR2 YYEKEE (reference sequence). V was trimmed by 4 bases and J by 4 bases, leaving 10 bases between them. This CDR3 comprises 13 residues.

The J gene is TRBJ2-3, the V gene TRBV27, with D tentatively TRBD2 (7 bases). The length of the CDR3 is 15 residues. Germline CDR1 MNHEY, CDR2 SMNVEV (reference sequence). V gave up 4 bases and J gave up 1 base, with 12 bases separating them. CDR3 coding DNA: TGTGCCAGCAGTTGGGGAGGGGGGGGCACAGATACGCAGTATTTT. Protein product: CASSWGGGGTDTQYF.

The rearrangement joins TRBV10-3 to TRBJ1-1; TRBD1 matches 8 bases. Germline CDR1 and CDR2: ENHRY and SYGVKD. This CDR3 contains 16 residues. Trimming cost V 3 bases and J 3 bases; bases outside gene matches: 9. CDR3 DNA: TGTGCCATCAGTGATAAAATGGGACAGGAAGACACTGAAGCTTTCTTT. It is translated as CAISDKMGQEDTEAFF.

This clone was found a few times. The rearrangement joins TRBV19 to TRBJ2-7; TRBD2 aligns across 9 bases. CDR3 size: 14 residues. From germline, CDR1 is LNHDA and CDR2 SQIVND (reference sequence). The V and J ends lost 8 bases and 6 bases, in that order; junction bases with no gene match: 11. The CDR3 DNA reads TGTGCCAGTCTCCCGCGAGCGGGAGGTCGCGAGCAGTACTTC. This codes for CASLPRAGGREQYF.

The genes are TRBV19 and TRBJ1-2; no clear D. Germline V gives CDR1 LNHDA, CDR2 SQIVND (reference sequence). The CDR3 is 12 amino acids. V was trimmed by 11 bases and J by 5 bases, leaving 15 bases between them. For the CDR3, the DNA is TGTGCCGTTTTTAACTCCCCTTATGGCTACACCTTC. Translating gives CAVFNSPYGYTF.

The chain is built from TRBV25-1 and TRBJ1-1; D call uncertain. Germline CDR1 reads MGHDK; CDR2 reads SYGVNS. CDR3 size: 11 residues. The V end lost 3 bases, the J end lost 7 bases, and 6 bases lay between the germline ends. CDR3 bases: TGTGCCAGCAGTGATAACTTTGAAGCTTTCTTT. This sequence encodes CASSDNFEAFF.

The CDR3 coding sequence is TGCGCCAGCAGCCAAGATCAAGGGGACTATGGCTACACCTTC. It encodes CASSQDQGDYGYTF. The chain is built from TRBV4-3 and TRBJ1-2, with D maybe TRBD1 (5 bases). The CDR3 contains 14 residues. V shed 0 bases and J shed 3 bases, with 8 bases lying between them. From germline, CDR1 is LGHNA and CDR2 YSLEER.

The rearrangement uses TRBV6-1 and TRBJ1-4; D is possibly TRBD1 (6 bases). CDR1 and CDR2 (germline): MNHNS, SASEGT. The CDR3 has 14 residues. Deletions cut 6 bases from V and 9 bases from J, with 17 bases between. The chain's CDR3 is CASRQTQDRQKLFF. The DNA for the CDR3 is TGTGCCAGCAGACAGACCCAGGACAGACAAAAACTGTTTTTT.

The chain has TRBV7-7 and TRBJ2-7; 9 bases are shared with TRBD1. Germline V gene lookup returns CDR1 SSHAT and CDR2 FNYEAQ (reference sequence). V lost 1 base and J lost 3; bases outside the gene matches: 1. This CDR3 has 14 amino acids. The CDR3 spells CASSLGQGVYEQYF. In DNA, the CDR3 is TGTGCCAGCAGCTTAGGACAGGGGGTCTACGAGCAGTACTTC.

This chain uses TRBV9 with TRBJ1-3; D not resolved. Germline assignment: CDR1 SGDLS and CDR2 YYNGEE. The CDR3 spans 13 residues. The V end was cut by 6 bases, the J end by 0 bases, with 7 bases between. CDR3 DNA: TGTGCCAGCACCCGGAGCTCTGGAAACACCATATATTTT. Its protein is CASTRSSGNTIYF.

V gene TRBV4-3 combines with J gene TRBJ2-2, with TRBD2 as a possible D gene (6 bases). Germline lookup yields CDR1 LGHNA and CDR2 YSLEER. The CDR3 is made up of 15 amino acids. V lost 4 bases to trimming and J lost 6 bases, with 15 bases between them. The CDR3 nucleotides read TGCGCCAGCAGCCCCCAAGTAGGAGGGCCCGGGGAGCTGTTTTTT. Encoded protein: CASSPQVGGPGELFF.

J is TRBJ2-5 and V is TRBV15; no clear D. Germline V gene lookup returns CDR1 LNHNV and CDR2 YYDKDF (reference sequence). The CDR3 is 13 amino acids. Trimming took off 4 bases at V and 4 bases at J, with 10 bases between the two ends. The CDR3 nucleotides read TGTGCCACCAGCACCAGATCGGGAGAGACCCAGTACTTC. Its translation is CATSTRSGETQYF. The full variable domain, rest sourced from reference TRBV15 and TRBJ2-5, is DAMVIQNPRYQVTQFGKPVTLSCSQTLNHNVMYWYQQKSSQAPKLLFHYYDKDFNNEADTPDNFQSRRPNTSFCFLDIRSPGLGDTAMYLCATSTRSGETQYFGPGTRLLVL.

The V gene is TRBV5-1, the J gene TRBJ2-1; 11 bases are shared with TRBD1. Germline trimming cut 4 bases from V and 4 bases from J; bases unmatched to any gene: 4. The CDR3 consists of 15 residues. The V gene's germline CDR1 is SGHRS and CDR2 YFSETQ. The CDR3 DNA sequence: TGCGCCAGCAGCGGGGACAGGGGGGATTACAATGAGCAGTTCTTC. As protein: CASSGDRGDYNEQFF.

This chain uses TRBV12-5 with TRBJ1-1, with D tentatively TRBD1 (5 bases). Trimming stripped 6 bases from V and 4 bases from J, with 18 bases between. There are 15 residues in the CDR3. Germline CDR1 LGHNT, CDR2 FRNRAP. The DNA for the CDR3 is TGTGCTAGTGGGCAGACTGGACGGGGGGGCACTGAAGCTTTCTTT. It specifies CASGQTGRGGTEAFF.

The chain links TRBV9 to TRBJ2-3; 10 nucleotides line up with TRBD2. Germline values: CDR1 SGDLS, CDR2 YYNGEE. The CDR3 covers 13 residues. With 7 bases clipped from V and 2 bases from J, the junction kept 1 base outside the gene matches. The CDR3 protein is CASGLADTDTQYF. CDR3 bases: TGTGCCAGCGGACTAGCGGACACAGATACGCAGTATTTT. Together with reference TRBV9 and TRBJ2-3, the CDR3 gives the full variable domain: DSGVTQTPKHLITATGQRVTLRCSPRSGDLSVYWYQQSLDQGLQFLIQYYNGEERAKGNILERFSAQQFPDLHSELNLSSLELGDSALYFCASGLADTDTQYFGPGTRLTVL.

The genes are TRBV27 and TRBJ2-3; D might be TRBD2 (5 bases). The CDR3 sequence is 13 residues long. CDR1 is MNHEY and CDR2 is SMNVEV in the germline V gene (reference sequence). V lost 6 bases and J 5 bases, leaving 12 bases between the germline ends. For the CDR3, the DNA is TGTGCCAGCAGGTCAGTCGGAGGAGATACGCAGTATTTT. It specifies CASRSVGGDTQYF.

V usage is TRBV7-2 and J usage is TRBJ2-7; TRBD2 is a possible D gene (5 bases). V lost 1 base, J lost 0 bases, and 7 bases lay in between. CDR1 and CDR2 from the germline V gene are SGHTA and FQGNSA. The CDR3 is 14 amino acids. The DNA of the CDR3 is TGTGCCAGCAGCTTAGAGGGAGACTCCTACGAGCAGTACTTC. Its translation: CASSLEGDSYEQYF.

Only one count was recorded for this clone. The J gene is TRBJ2-3, the V gene TRBV9; D is undetermined. This CDR3 has 13 amino acids. V was pared by 0 bases and J by 7 bases, with 9 bases between. Germline loops: CDR1 SGDLS, CDR2 YYNGEE. Written as DNA, the CDR3 is TGTGCCAGCAGCGTAGGGGGATCAAATACGCAGTATTTT. It codes for CASSVGGSNTQYF.

V is TRBV9 and J is TRBJ2-2; D is uncertain. The CDR3 has 14 amino acids. V was trimmed by 0 bases and J by 4 bases, leaving 7 bases between them. Germline loops: CDR1 SGDLS, CDR2 YYNGEE. CDR3: CASSVEGITGELFF. The CDR3 bases are TGTGCCAGCAGCGTAGAAGGCATCACCGGGGAGCTGTTTTTT.

The V call is TRBV29-1, the J call TRBJ1-2; 7 nucleotides align to TRBD1. The junction had 7 bases not matched to a gene; V was cut back by 4 bases and J by 5 bases. In germline, CDR1 is SQVTM, CDR2 ANQGSEA. This CDR3 region has 13 residues. This CDR3 is CSVAGGGMYGYTF. The CDR3 DNA reads TGCAGCGTTGCAGGGGGGGGGATGTATGGCTACACCTTC.